The clone carrying this T cell receptor (beta chain) was seen a few times. Its antigen is currently unknown. Using immunoSEQ multiplex PCR, the repertoire was profiled, and TCRdb retains in-frame clones only, with some absent. The repertoire holds about 110,000 clones, with 88% as singletons. Per the germline V gene, CDR1 is LNHDA and CDR2 is SQIVND (reference sequence). This CDR3 is 15 amino acids long. Trimming stripped 3 bases from V and 0 bases from J, with 9 bases between. This sample was included in a study of cytomegalovirus exposure and HLA in healthy donors. Study-level results: Rarity held for most TCR sequences, but there were some public TCRs that occurred in many donors. In a later analysis, first-cohort TCR clusters were found to tend to co-occur in the 100 to 150 validation repertoires. In vitro testing confirmed a few CMV-associated chains as specific for CMV antigens. 150 or so TCR beta chains were listed as cytomegalovirus-associated.

The origin of this receptor is a young woman in good health and CMV-seronegative. This chain links TRBV19 with TRBJ2-1; perhaps TRBD2 as D (5 bases). Source material: PBMCs. The CDR3 DNA reads TGTGCCAGTAGTATTCGGGGTAGCTCCTACAATGAGCAGTTCTTC. It yields the protein CASSIRGSSYNEQFF. The full variable domain, completed using reference TRBV19 and TRBJ2-1, is DGGITQSPKYLFRKEGQNVTLSCEQNLNHDAMYWYRQDPGQGLRLIYYSQIVNDFQKGDIAEGYSVSREKKESFPLTVTSAQKNPTAFYLCASSIRGSSYNEQFFGPGTRLTVL.